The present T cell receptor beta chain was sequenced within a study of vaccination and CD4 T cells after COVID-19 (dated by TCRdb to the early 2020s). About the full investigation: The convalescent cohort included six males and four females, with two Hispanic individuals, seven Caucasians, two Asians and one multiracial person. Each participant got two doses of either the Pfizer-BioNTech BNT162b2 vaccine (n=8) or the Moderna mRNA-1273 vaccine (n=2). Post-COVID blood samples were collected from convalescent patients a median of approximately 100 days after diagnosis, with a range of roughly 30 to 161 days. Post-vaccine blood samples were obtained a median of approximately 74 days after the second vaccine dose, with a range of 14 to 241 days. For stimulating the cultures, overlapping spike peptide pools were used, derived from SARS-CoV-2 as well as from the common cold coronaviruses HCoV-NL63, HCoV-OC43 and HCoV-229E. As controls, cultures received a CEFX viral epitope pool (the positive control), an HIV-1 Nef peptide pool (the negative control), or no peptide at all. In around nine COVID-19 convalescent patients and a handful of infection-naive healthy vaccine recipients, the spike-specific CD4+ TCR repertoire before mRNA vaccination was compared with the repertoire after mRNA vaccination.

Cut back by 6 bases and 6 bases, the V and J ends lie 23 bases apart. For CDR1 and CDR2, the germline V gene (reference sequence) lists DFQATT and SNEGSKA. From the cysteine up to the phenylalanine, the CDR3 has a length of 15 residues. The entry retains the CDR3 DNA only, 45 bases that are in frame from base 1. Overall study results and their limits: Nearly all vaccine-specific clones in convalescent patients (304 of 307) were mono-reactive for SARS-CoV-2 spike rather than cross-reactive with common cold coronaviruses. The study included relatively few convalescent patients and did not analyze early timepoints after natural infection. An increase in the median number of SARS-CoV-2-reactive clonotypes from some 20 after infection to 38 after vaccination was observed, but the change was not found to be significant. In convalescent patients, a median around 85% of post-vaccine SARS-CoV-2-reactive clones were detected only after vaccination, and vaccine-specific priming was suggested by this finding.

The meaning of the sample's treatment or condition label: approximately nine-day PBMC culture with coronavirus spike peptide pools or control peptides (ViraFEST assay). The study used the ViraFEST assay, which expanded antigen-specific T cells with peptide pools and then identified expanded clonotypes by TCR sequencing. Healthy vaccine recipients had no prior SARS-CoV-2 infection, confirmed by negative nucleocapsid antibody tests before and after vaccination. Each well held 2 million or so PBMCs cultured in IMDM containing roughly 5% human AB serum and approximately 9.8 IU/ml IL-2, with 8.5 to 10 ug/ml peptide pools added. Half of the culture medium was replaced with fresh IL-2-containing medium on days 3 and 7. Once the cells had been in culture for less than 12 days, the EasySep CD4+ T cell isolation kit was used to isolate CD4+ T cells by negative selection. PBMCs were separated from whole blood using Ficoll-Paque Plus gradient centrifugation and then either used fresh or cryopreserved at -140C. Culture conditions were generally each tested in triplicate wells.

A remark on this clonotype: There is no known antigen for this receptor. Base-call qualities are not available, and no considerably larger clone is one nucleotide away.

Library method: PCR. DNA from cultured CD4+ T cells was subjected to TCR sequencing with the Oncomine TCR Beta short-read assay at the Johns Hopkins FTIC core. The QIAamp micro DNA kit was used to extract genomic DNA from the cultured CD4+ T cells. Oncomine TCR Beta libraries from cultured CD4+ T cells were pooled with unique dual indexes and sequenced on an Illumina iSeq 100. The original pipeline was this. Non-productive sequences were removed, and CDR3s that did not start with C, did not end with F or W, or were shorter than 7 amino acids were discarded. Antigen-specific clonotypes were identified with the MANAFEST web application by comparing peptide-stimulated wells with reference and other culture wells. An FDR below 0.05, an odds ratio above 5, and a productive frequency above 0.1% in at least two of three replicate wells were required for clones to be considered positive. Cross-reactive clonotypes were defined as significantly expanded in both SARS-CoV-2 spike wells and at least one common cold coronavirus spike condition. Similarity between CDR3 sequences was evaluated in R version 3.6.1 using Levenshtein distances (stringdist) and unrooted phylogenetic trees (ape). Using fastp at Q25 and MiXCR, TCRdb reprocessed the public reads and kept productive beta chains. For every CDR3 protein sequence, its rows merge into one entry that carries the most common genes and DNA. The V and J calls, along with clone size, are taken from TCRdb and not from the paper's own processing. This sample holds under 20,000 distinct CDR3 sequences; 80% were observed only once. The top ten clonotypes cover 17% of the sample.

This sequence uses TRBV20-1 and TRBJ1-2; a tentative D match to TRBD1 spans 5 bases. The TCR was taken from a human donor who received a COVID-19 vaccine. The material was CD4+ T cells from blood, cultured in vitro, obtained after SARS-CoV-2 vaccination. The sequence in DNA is TGCAGTGCGCGTCATAGAGCGGGGCTCAGTCATGGCTACACCTTC. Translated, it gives CSARHRAGLSHGYTF.